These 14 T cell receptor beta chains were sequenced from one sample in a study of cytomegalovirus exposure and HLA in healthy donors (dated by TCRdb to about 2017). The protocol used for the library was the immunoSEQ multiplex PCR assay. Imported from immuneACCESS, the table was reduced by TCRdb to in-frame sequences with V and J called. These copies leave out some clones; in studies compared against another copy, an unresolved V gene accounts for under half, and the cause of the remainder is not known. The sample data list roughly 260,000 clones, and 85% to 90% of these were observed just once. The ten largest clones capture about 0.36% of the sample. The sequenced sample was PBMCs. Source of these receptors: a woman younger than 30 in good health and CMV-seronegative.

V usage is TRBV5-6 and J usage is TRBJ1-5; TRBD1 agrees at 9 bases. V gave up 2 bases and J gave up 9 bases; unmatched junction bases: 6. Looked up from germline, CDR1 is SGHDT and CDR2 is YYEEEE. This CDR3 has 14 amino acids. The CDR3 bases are TGTGCCAGCAGCTTCGGACAGGGGCTTGCGCCCCAGCATTTT. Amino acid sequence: CASSFGQGLAPQHF.

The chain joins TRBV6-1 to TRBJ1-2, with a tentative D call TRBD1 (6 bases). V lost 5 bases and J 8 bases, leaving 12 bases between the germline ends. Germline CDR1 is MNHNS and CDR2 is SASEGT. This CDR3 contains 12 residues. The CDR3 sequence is CASSRGGLGYTF. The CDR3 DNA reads TGTGCCAGCAGTCGCGGGGGGCTAGGCTACACCTTC.

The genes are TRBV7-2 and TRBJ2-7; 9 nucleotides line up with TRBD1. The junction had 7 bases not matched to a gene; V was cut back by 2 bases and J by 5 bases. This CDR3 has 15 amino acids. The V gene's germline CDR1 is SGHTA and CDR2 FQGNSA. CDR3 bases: TGTGCCAGCAGCTTATCCGGGACAGGGATGCACGAGCAGTACTTC. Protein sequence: CASSLSGTGMHEQYF.

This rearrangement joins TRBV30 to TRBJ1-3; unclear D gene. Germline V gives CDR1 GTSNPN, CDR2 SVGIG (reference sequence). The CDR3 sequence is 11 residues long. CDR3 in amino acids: CASPQGNTIYF. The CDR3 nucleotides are TGTGCTAGCCCCCAGGGAAACACCATATATTTT.

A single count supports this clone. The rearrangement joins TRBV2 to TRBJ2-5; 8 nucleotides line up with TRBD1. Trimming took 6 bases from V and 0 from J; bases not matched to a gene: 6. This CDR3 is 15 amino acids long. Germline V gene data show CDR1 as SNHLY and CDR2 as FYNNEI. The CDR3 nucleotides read TGTGCCAGCAGCCGACTGGACAGGGACCAAGAGACCCAGTACTTC. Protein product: CASSRLDRDQETQYF.

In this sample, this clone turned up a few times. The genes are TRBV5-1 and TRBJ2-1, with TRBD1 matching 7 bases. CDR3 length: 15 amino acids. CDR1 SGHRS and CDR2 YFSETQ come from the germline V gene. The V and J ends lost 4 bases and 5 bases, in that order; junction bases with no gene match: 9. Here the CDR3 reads CASSQGTAKNNEQFF. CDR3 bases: TGCGCCAGCAGCCAGGGGACAGCGAAAAACAATGAGCAGTTCTTC.

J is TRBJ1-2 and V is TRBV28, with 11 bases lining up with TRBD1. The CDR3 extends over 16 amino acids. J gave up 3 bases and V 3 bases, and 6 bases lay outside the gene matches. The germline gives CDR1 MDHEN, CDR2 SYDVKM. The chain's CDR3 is CASSFLGTGGDYGYTF. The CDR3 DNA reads TGTGCCAGCAGTTTTCTTGGGACAGGGGGTGACTATGGCTACACCTTC.

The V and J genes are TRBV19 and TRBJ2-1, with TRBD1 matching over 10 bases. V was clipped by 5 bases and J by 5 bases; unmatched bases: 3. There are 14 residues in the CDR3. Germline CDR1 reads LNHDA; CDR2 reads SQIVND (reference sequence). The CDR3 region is CASSGQGGNNEQFF. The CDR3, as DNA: TGTGCCAGTAGTGGACAGGGGGGGAACAATGAGCAGTTCTTC. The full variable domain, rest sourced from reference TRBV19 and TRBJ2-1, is DGGITQSPKYLFRKEGQNVTLSCEQNLNHDAMYWYRQDPGQGLRLIYYSQIVNDFQKGDIAEGYSVSREKKESFPLTVTSAQKNPTAFYLCASSGQGGNNEQFFGPGTRLTVL.

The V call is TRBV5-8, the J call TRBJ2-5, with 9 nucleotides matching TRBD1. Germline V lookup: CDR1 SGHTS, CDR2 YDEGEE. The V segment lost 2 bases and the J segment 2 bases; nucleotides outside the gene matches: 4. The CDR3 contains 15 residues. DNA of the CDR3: TGTGCCAGCAGCTTAGGGACAGGGATACAAGAGACCCAGTACTTC. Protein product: CASSLGTGIQETQYF.

The CDR3 region is CASRGMDRVYEQYV. CDR3 nucleotides: TGTGCCAGCAGGGGGATGGACAGGGTCTACGAGCAGTACGTC. V gene TRBV11-2 combines with J gene TRBJ2-7; TRBD1 aligns across 8 bases. V was clipped by 6 bases and J by 3 bases; unmatched bases: 7. The germline gives CDR1 SGHAT, CDR2 FQNNGV. This CDR3 has 14 residues.

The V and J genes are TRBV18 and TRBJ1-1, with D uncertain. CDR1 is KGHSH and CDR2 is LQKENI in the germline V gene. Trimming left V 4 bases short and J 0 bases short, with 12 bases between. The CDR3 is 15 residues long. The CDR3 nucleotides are TGTGCCAGCTCACGGGCCCAGACGATGAACACTGAAGCTTTCTTT. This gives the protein CASSRAQTMNTEAFF. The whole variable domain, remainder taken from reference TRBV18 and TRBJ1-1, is NAGVMQNPRHLVRRRGQEARLRCSPMKGHSHVYWYRQLPEEGLKFMVYLQKENIIDESGMPKERFSAEFPKEGPSILRIQQVVRGDSAAYFCASSRAQTMNTEAFFGQGTRLTVV.

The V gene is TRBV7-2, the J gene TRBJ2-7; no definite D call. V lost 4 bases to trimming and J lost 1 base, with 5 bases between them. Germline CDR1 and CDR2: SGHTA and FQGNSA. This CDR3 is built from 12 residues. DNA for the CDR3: TGTGCCAGCAGCTCTACTTCCTACGAGCAGTACTTC. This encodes CASSSTSYEQYF.

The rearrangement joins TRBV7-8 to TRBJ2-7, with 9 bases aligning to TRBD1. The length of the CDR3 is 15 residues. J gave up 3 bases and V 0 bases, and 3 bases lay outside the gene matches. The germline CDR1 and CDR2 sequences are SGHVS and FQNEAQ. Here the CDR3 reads CASSLAGQGHYEQYF. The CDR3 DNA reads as TGTGCCAGCAGCTTAGCCGGACAGGGGCACTACGAGCAGTACTTC. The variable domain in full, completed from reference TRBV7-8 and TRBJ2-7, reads GAGVSQSPRYKVAKRGQDVALRCDPISGHVSLFWYQQALGQGPEFLTYFQNEAQLDKSGLPSDRFFAERPEGSVSTLKIQRTQQEDSAVYLCASSLAGQGHYEQYFGPGTRLTVT.

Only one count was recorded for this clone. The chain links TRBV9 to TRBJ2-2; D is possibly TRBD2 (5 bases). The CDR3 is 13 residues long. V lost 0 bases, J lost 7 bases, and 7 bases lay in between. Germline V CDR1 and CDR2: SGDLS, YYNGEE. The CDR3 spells CASSVAGDGELFF. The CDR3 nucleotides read TGTGCCAGCAGCGTAGCCGGGGACGGGGAGCTGTTTTTT.